A selection of T cell receptor beta chains follows, all from one sample in a study of blood T cell repertoires in COVID-19. Using immunoSEQ multiplex PCR, the repertoire was profiled, and TCRdb retains in-frame clones only, with some absent. Of around 70,000 clones in the sample, roughly 78% were seen once. The sequenced sample was peripheral blood. These TCRs come from a human donor in a cohort sampled during active COVID-19. Both conserved end residues are part of each CDR3. A D gene is named only where the DNA matches it firmly. Expanded clones are given a class, and other clones once, few, many or no size at all.

d_call,clone_size,v_call,j_call,cdr3_nt,cdr3_aa
-,-,TRBV5-5,TRBJ1-4,TGTGCCAGCAGGCATAGACAGAATTCTAATGAAAAACTGTTTTTT,CASRHRQNSNEKLFF
-,-,TRBV28,TRBJ2-7,TGTGCCAGCCAGGGGTCCCCCCCCTACGAGCAGTACTTC,CASQGSPPYEQYF
-,-,TRBV3-1/TRBV3-2,TRBJ2-7,TGTGCCAGCAGCCTGGGTCAGGGGCTCCTAGACGAGCAGTACTTC,CASSLGQGLLDEQYF
TRBD1,-,TRBV6-5,TRBJ2-7,TGTGCCAGCAGTCGGACAGGGGGCGGCGAGCAGTACTTC,CASSRTGGGEQYF
-,-,TRBV15,TRBJ2-3,TGTGCCACCCGTTTAGGGGGGGGGAACACAGATACGCAGTATTTT,CATRLGGGNTDTQYF
-,-,TRBV6-5,TRBJ2-5,TGTGCCAGCAGTTTTACGCCAGGGTACCAAGAGACCCAGTACTTC,CASSFTPGYQETQYF
TRBD2,-,TRBV6-2/TRBV6-3,TRBJ2-7,TGTGCCAGCAGTTATGGACTAGCGGGTGCCTACGAGCAGTACTTC,CASSYGLAGAYEQYF
-,-,TRBV30,TRBJ2-7,TGTGCCTGGGGACGGGGTAGTTCCCACGAGCAGTACTTC,CAWGRGSSHEQYF
TRBD2,-,TRBV6-5,TRBJ2-7,TGTGCCAGCAGTTCCCGACTAGCACCGTCCTACGAGCAGTACTTC,CASSSRLAPSYEQYF
-,-,TRBV7-3,TRBJ2-7,TGTGCCAGCAGCTTAACCGCGGGGGCGGGGGAGCAGTACTTC,CASSLTAGAGEQYF
TRBD1,-,TRBV6-6,TRBJ1-3,TGTGCCAGCAGTGGACGACAGGGCGTATCTGGAAACACCATATATTTT,CASSGRQGVSGNTIYF
-,-,TRBV6-5,TRBJ2-1,TGTGCCAGCAGTTCCTCGTGGCGGATCGAATACAATGAGCAGTTCTTC,CASSSSWRIEYNEQFF
TRBD2,-,TRBV4-3,TRBJ2-5,TGCGCCAGCAGCCAAACCGGGAGGGCCGAGGAGACCCAGTACTTC,CASSQTGRAEETQYF
-,few,TRBV11-2,TRBJ2-7,TGTGCCAGCAGCCGGGTGGGCTCCTACGAGCAGTACTTC,CASSRVGSYEQYF
TRBD2,medium-sized,TRBV4-3,TRBJ2-7,TGCGCCAGCAGCCGAGGGACTAGCGGGTCCTACGAGCAGTACTTC,CASSRGTSGSYEQYF
-,-,TRBV4-3,TRBJ1-3,TGCGCCAGCAGCCAACAACGGGGAGGGGGAAACACCATATATTTT,CASSQQRGGGNTIYF
-,-,TRBV6-5,TRBJ2-5,TGTGCCAGCAGATCCTTGCTGGGCAGTCAAGAGACCCAGTACTTC,CASRSLLGSQETQYF
-,-,TRBV5-1,TRBJ2-7,TGCGCCAGCAGCTTGGTTCCGGGAGAGGTCTACGAGCAGTACTTC,CASSLVPGEVYEQYF
-,few,TRBV3-1/TRBV3-2,TRBJ2-7,TGTGCCAGCAGCCAAGACGGCAGGGGCCTCTTTAGGCCCTACGAGCAGTACTTC,CASSQDGRGLFRPYEQYF
TRBD2,-,TRBV9,TRBJ2-2,TGTGCCAGCAGCAAGGGACTAGCGGGATCCGCGAACACCGGGGAGCTGTTTTTT,CASSKGLAGSANTGELFF
TRBD2,-,TRBV5-8,TRBJ2-1,TGTGCCAGCAGTTTTAGCGGGAGGTCCTACAATGAGCAGTTCTTC,CASSFSGRSYNEQFF
-,-,TRBV7-9,TRBJ1-6,TGTGCCAGCAGCTTAGGGTGGGGCAATTCACCCCTCCACTTT,CASSLGWGNSPLHF
TRBD2,-,TRBV11-2,TRBJ2-1,TGTGCCAGCAGCTTAGGATCAGCGGGAGTCGATGAGCAGTTCTTC,CASSLGSAGVDEQFF
TRBD2,once,TRBV7-9,TRBJ2-1,TGTGCCAGCAGCTTAGCTAGCGGGAGGGGCAATGAGCAGTTCTTC,CASSLASGRGNEQFF
-,-,TRBV7-3,TRBJ2-7,TGTGCCAGCAGCTTATTGGCAGGGGTGGCCGAGCAGTACTTC,CASSLLAGVAEQYF
-,-,TRBV3-1/TRBV3-2,TRBJ1-3,TGTGCCAGCAGCCAAGATACGGGAACGGCTGGAAACACCATATATTTT,CASSQDTGTAGNTIYF
-,few,TRBV7-2,TRBJ2-1,TGTGCCAGCAGCCCAGACCAGGGGCCGCACAATGAGCAGTTCTTC,CASSPDQGPHNEQFF
-,-,TRBV4-1,TRBJ2-6,TGCGCCAGCAGCCAAGGGGGCAGCCTATCGCTTCCCTCTGGGGCCAACGTCCTGACTTTC,CASSQGGSLSLPSGANVLTF
-,-,TRBV5-6,TRBJ2-6,TGTGCCAGCAGCTTGGCCGGAGGGACCGGGGCCAACGTCCTGACTTTC,CASSLAGGTGANVLTF
-,-,TRBV4-3,TRBJ2-7,TGCGCCAGCAGCCAAGCTGGGGGGAGGGAGCAGTACTTC,CASSQAGGREQYF
TRBD1,-,TRBV6-6,TRBJ1-5,TGTGCCAGCAGTTCGACAGGGATTAGCAATCAGCCCCAGCATTTT,CASSSTGISNQPQHF
TRBD2,-,TRBV9,TRBJ2-1,TGTGCCAGCAGCGTGTCTAGCGGGCACTACAATGAGCAGTTCTTC,CASSVSSGHYNEQFF
-,-,TRBV28,TRBJ2-5,TGTGCCAGCAGCAAAATCCCCCAAGAGACCCAGTACTTC,CASSKIPQETQYF
TRBD2,-,TRBV3-1/TRBV3-2,TRBJ2-1,TGTGCCAGCAGCCAAGATCTTTCTCGGGGACTAGCTGGCAATGAGCAGTTCTTC,CASSQDLSRGLAGNEQFF
-,-,TRBV19,TRBJ2-5,TGTGCCAGTAGTGATCGGGGGCAAGAGACCCAGTACTTC,CASSDRGQETQYF
TRBD1,-,TRBV2,TRBJ1-5,TGTGCCAGCAGAGGGACAGGGAACTATAGCAATCAGCCCCAGCATTTT,CASRGTGNYSNQPQHF
TRBD2,-,TRBV7-9,TRBJ2-5,TGTGCCAGCAGCTTCTCGGGAGGCCAAGAGACCCAGTACTTC,CASSFSGGQETQYF
-,few,TRBV27,TRBJ2-7,TGTGCCAGCAAAGGGGGGGGAGGGCCCTACGAGCAGTACTTC,CASKGGGGPYEQYF
-,-,TRBV6-5,TRBJ2-3,TGTGCCAGCAGTTACTCCCCCTCAGATACGCAGTATTTT,CASSYSPSDTQYF
-,-,TRBV7-8,TRBJ2-6,TGTGCCAGCAGCGAGAGGGTGGCTGGGGCCAACGTCCTGACTTTC,CASSERVAGANVLTF
-,once,TRBV3-1/TRBV3-2,TRBJ2-2,TGTGCCAGCAGCGAAGACTTGCGGTACACCGGGGAGCTGTTTTTT,CASSEDLRYTGELFF
TRBD2,-,TRBV27,TRBJ2-1,TGTGCCAGCAGTCATAGCGGGAGGAAGGATGAGCAGTTCTTC,CASSHSGRKDEQFF
TRBD1,-,TRBV5-6,TRBJ1-2,TGTGCCAGCAGCCGATACAGGGGCCGGATCTATGGCTACACCTTC,CASSRYRGRIYGYTF
-,-,TRBV6-5,TRBJ2-1,TGTGCCTCCACCGGCCGGGGGAATGAGCAGTTCTTC,CASTGRGNEQFF
TRBD2,-,TRBV27,TRBJ2-7,TGTGCCAGCAGTTTAAGGAGGGACAGACCGGGACTAGCGGGAGCGATGTACGGTCACGAGCAGTACTTC,CASSLRRDRPGLAGAMYGHEQYF
TRBD1,-,TRBV4-1,TRBJ1-3,TGCGCCAGCAGCCTCACCCAGACAGGGAAAGGGGACACCATATATTTT,CASSLTQTGKGDTIYF
-,few,TRBV19,TRBJ1-2,TGTGCCAGTGAGCGGGGCAACAACTATGGCTACACCTTC,CASERGNNYGYTF
-,once,TRBV6-1,TRBJ1-5,TGTGCCAGCAGTGAAGAGCCAGTAGGGAGGGCTAGCCAGCCCCAGCATTTT,CASSEEPVGRASQPQHF
TRBD2,few,TRBV10-3,TRBJ2-3,TGTGCCATCAGTGGGGGGACTAGCGGGAGTCCAGATACGCAGTATTTT,CAISGGTSGSPDTQYF
TRBD1,-,TRBV6-2/TRBV6-3,TRBJ1-2,TGTGCCAGCAGTTACGTTGGGACAGGCCCAGGCTATGGCTACACCTTC,CASSYVGTGPGYGYTF
TRBD1,-,TRBV5-1,TRBJ1-1,TGCGCCAGCAGTTTTCAGGGGGAGACTGAAGCTTTCTTT,CASSFQGETEAFF
-,-,TRBV9,TRBJ2-3,TGTGCCAGCAGCGTAGCGGTCGGTCTTGGGTCGGGAGGCACAGATACGCAGTATTTT,CASSVAVGLGSGGTDTQYF
-,-,TRBV25-1,TRBJ1-1,TGTGCCAGCAGTGACCCCGGGGGTGGGAACACTGAAGCTTTCTTT,CASSDPGGGNTEAFF
-,few,TRBV2,TRBJ2-7,TGTGCCAGCAGTGTCCACTACGAGCAGTACTTC,CASSVHYEQYF
TRBD2,-,TRBV7-2,TRBJ2-1,TGTGCCAGCAGCTTAGAGAGGACTAGCGGGAGTAGGGGTGAGCAGTTCTTC,CASSLERTSGSRGEQFF